These 17 T cell receptor beta chains originate from one sample sequenced in a study of shared clonotypes between healthy human individuals. Measured with immunoSEQ multiplex PCR; TCRdb has only the in-frame clones, and not every one. The table shows roughly 2.2 million clones, with 85% to 95% occurring only once. The sequencing sample was made of naive CD4+ T cells from PBMCs. Noted subset: CD45RA+ positively selected. These TCRs come from a man aged 18 to 30 in good health. Some clones in this sample may be carry-over from other donors' samples.

This sequence joins TRBV30 and TRBJ1-2; D remains unclear. This CDR3 contains 13 residues. V was trimmed by 0 bases and J by 8 bases, leaving 13 bases between them. Germline loops: CDR1 GTSNPN, CDR2 SVGIG (reference sequence). The CDR3 region has the DNA TGTGCCTGGAGTGTAAGCAGTTCCCGAGGCTACACCTTC. This codes for CAWSVSSSRGYTF.

V is TRBV5-1 and J is TRBJ2-5, with 10 bases aligning to TRBD2. This CDR3 is 16 amino acids long. With 4 bases clipped from V and 4 bases from J, the junction kept 10 bases outside the gene matches. Germline CDR1 reads SGHRS; CDR2 reads YFSETQ. CDR3 loop: CASSLDLSGRAETQYF. For the CDR3, the DNA is TGCGCCAGCAGCCTCGACCTAAGCGGGAGGGCAGAGACCCAGTACTTC.

The J gene is TRBJ2-4, the V gene TRBV5-1; D unresolved. The V gene lost 5 bases and the J gene lost 9 bases, with 18 bases spanning the gap. The CDR3 has 14 residues. The germline V gene has CDR1 SGHRS and CDR2 YFSETQ. CDR3 region: CASSPVAVQSIQYF. The CDR3 region has the DNA TGCGCCAGCAGTCCAGTGGCGGTGCAGAGCATTCAGTACTTC.

The chain links TRBV7-2 to TRBJ1-1; no clear D gene. Between the trimmed V and J ends, which lost 1 base and 5 bases, there was a span of 14 bases. CDR3 length: 15 amino acids. The germline CDR1 and CDR2 sequences are SGHTA and FQGNSA. The CDR3 DNA reads TGTGCCAGCAGCTTAGGTCCGCGAAGTTATACTGAAGCTTTCTTT. Protein sequence: CASSLGPRSYTEAFF.

The chain recombines TRBV4-2 with TRBJ1-2; D uncertain. The germline gives CDR1 LGHNA, CDR2 YNFKEQ. The CDR3 is made up of 14 amino acids. The germline V and J ends were trimmed by 3 bases and 3 bases, with 11 bases remaining between them. Written as DNA, the CDR3 is TGTGCCAGCAGCCAGGCCCAATGGGACTATGGCTACACCTTC. Translation gives CASSQAQWDYGYTF.

The rearrangement joins TRBV5-4 to TRBJ2-1; D not resolved. Looked up from germline, CDR1 is SGHNT and CDR2 is YYREEE (reference sequence). The CDR3 consists of 15 residues. The germline V and J ends were trimmed by 4 bases and 0 bases, with 11 bases remaining between them. Written as DNA, the CDR3 is TGTGCCAGCAGCGCCGGACCCAGCTCCTACAATGAGCAGTTCTTC. It encodes CASSAGPSSYNEQFF.

About this clone itself: The same CDR3 arises from other DNA sequences in this sample as well. CDR3 region: CASSPQGSSGANVLTF. The CDR3 DNA sequence: TGTGCCAGCTCACCTCAGGGGAGTTCGGGGGCCAACGTCCTGACTTTC. This chain joins TRBV18 and TRBJ2-6; D might be TRBD1 (6 bases). CDR1 is KGHSH and CDR2 is LQKENI in the germline V gene. Trimming shortened V by 3 bases and J by 4 bases, and 13 bases separated the two germline ends. The CDR3 is 16 amino acids. Combining the CDR3 with reference TRBV18 and TRBJ2-6 gives the whole variable domain NAGVMQNPRHLVRRRGQEARLRCSPMKGHSHVYWYRQLPEEGLKFMVYLQKENIIDESGMPKERFSAEFPKEGPSILRIQQVVRGDSAAYFCASSPQGSSGANVLTFGAGSRLTVL.

This chain links TRBV20-1 with TRBJ2-1; D possibly corresponds to TRBD2 (6 bases). The CDR3 spans 11 residues. Germline V CDR1 and CDR2: DFQATT, SNEGSKA (reference sequence). V was pared by 7 bases and J by 8 bases, with 12 bases between. The CDR3 region is CSGTSFDEQFF. CDR3 DNA sequence: TGCAGTGGAACTAGCTTCGATGAGCAGTTCTTC.

The chain employs TRBV5-1 and TRBJ1-1, with D unresolved. Germline-derived CDR1 and CDR2 are SGHRS and YFSETQ. The CDR3 has 17 amino acids. V was cut by 0 bases and J by 1 base, with 16 bases left in between. The CDR3 loop reads CASSLESLGYRNTEAFF. The CDR3 DNA follows: TGCGCCAGCAGCTTGGAGTCGTTGGGGTACAGGAACACTGAAGCTTTCTTT.

The chain combines TRBV18 with TRBJ1-2; TRBD1 is a possible D gene (6 bases). From germline, CDR1 is KGHSH and CDR2 LQKENI. This CDR3 contains 17 residues. Deletions cut 2 bases from V and 8 bases from J, with 24 bases between. The CDR3: CASSPFRDKAEHGGYTF. The CDR3 nucleotides are TGTGCCAGCTCACCATTCCGGGACAAGGCGGAGCATGGCGGCTACACCTTC.

This clone was observed a single time. The chain joins TRBV15 to TRBJ2-7; D assignment may be TRBD1 or TRBD2 (5 bases each). The germline V gene has CDR1 LNHNV and CDR2 YYDKDF (reference sequence). The CDR3 has 15 amino acids. V lost 6 bases, J lost 0 bases, and 15 bases lay in between. CDR3 sequence (DNA): TGTGCCACCAGTATGGGACGCACGAGCTCCTACGAGCAGTACTTC. This translates into CATSMGRTSSYEQYF. The full variable domain, completed using reference TRBV15 and TRBJ2-7, is DAMVIQNPRYQVTQFGKPVTLSCSQTLNHNVMYWYQQKSSQAPKLLFHYYDKDFNNEADTPDNFQSRRPNTSFCFLDIRSPGLGDTAMYLCATSMGRTSSYEQYFGPGTRLTVT.

The chain employs TRBV7-3 and TRBJ1-1; 8 bases match TRBD1. In germline, CDR1 is SGHTA, CDR2 FQGTGA. The V gene end was trimmed by 4 bases and the J gene end by 1 base; junction bases not matched to a gene: 2. The CDR3 extends over 14 amino acids. CDR3 amino acids: CASSSRGQNTEAFF. The CDR3 coding sequence is TGTGCCAGCAGCTCCAGGGGGCAGAACACTGAAGCTTTCTTT.

This clone was found a few times. The gene calls are TRBV4-1 and TRBJ2-1, with TRBD2 matching 13 bases. Germline-derived CDR1 and CDR2 are MGHRA and YSYEKL. There are 14 residues in the CDR3. Unmatched junction bases numbered 9, after V lost 4 bases and J lost 15 bases. CDR3 loop: CASSLGLAGDAAFF. CDR3 nucleotides: TGCGCCAGCAGCCTCGGACTAGCGGGAGACGCGGCGTTCTTC.

This chain uses TRBV5-1 with TRBJ1-2; possibly TRBD1 for D (5 bases). Per the germline V gene, CDR1 is SGHRS and CDR2 is YFSETQ. V lost 4 bases, J lost 0 bases, and 10 bases lay in between. CDR3 length: 14 amino acids. CDR3 in DNA: TGCGCCAGCAGCCTGGACAACCCTAACTATGGCTACACCTTC. Residues: CASSLDNPNYGYTF.

About this clone: The sample has other DNA sequences that encode this CDR3 too. The genes are TRBV5-1 and TRBJ2-3; weak D call: TRBD2 (5 bases). Trimming removed 0 bases from V and 3 bases from J, with 8 bases in between. This CDR3 contains 14 residues. Looked up from germline, CDR1 is SGHRS and CDR2 is YFSETQ. The CDR3 DNA follows: TGCGCCAGCAGCTTGGGAGGGTTTACAGATACGCAGTATTTT. It specifies CASSLGGFTDTQYF.

The J gene is TRBJ2-3, the V gene TRBV30, with TRBD2 matching over 11 bases. Germline loops: CDR1 GTSNPN, CDR2 SVGIG (reference sequence). J lost 2 bases, V lost 3 bases, and 4 bases had no gene match. The CDR3 length is 15 residues. This chain's CDR3 is CAWRTTSGATDTQYF. CDR3 DNA sequence: TGTGCCTGGAGGACGACTAGCGGGGCCACAGATACGCAGTATTTT. The complete variable domain, with remaining parts taken from reference TRBV30 and TRBJ2-3, reads SQTIHQWPATLVQPVGSPLSLECTVEGTSNPNLYWYRQAAGRGLQLLFYSVGIGQISSEVPQNLSASRPQDRQFILSSKKLLLSDSGFYLCAWRTTSGATDTQYFGPGTRLTVL.

The V gene is TRBV6-1, the J gene TRBJ2-7; possible D gene TRBD1, 5 bases. The V end was cut by 2 bases, the J end by 2 bases, with 10 bases between. Germline CDR1 reads MNHNS; CDR2 reads SASEGT. This CDR3 is 14 amino acids long. The CDR3 bases are TGTGCCAGCAGTGAATGGGCAGGGACCTACGAGCAGTACTTC. Protein sequence: CASSEWAGTYEQYF.